This T cell receptor beta chain was identified in a study of radiation and T cells in renal cell carcinoma. The study's findings and limits: Pretreatment tumor biopsies were lacking, so baseline clonotypes are unknown.

Libraries were prepared by immunoSEQ multiplex PCR; TCRdb keeps only in-frame clonotypes and omits some of them. The sample includes roughly 120,000 clones, about 81% seen only once; the top ten take approximately 2%. The sample's time point: blood 2 weeks post-SBRT. Specified treatment: 15 Gy SBRT to primary tumor, nephrectomy 4 weeks later. Blood was sampled at baseline, 2 weeks and 4 weeks after SBRT. Remarks on this clone: The antigen is undetermined.

The CDR3 runs 10 residues. The V end was cut by 9 bases, the J end by 11 bases, with 13 bases between. The chain uses TRBV23-1 and TRBJ1-1, with unresolved D. TRBV23-1 is noted as an ORF with a role that remains uncertain. This sequence originates from a woman aged 55-69 years with renal cell carcinoma. Sequences were derived from blood, sampled from a patient whose treatment included radiotherapy and nephrectomy. The DNA of the CDR3 is TGCGCCAGGACCGGGGTGCCGGCTTTCTTT. Protein sequence: CARTGVPAFF.